This TCR beta chain came from a study of T cells after yellow fever vaccination. Background on the study: Fractions with few cells were prepared using SMART-Seq v4 Ultra Low Input. Study conclusions and caveats: Most clones from primary vaccination resurfaced after the booster (approximately 95% CD4, around 90% CD8). Among all clonotypes, a small share was observed in both CD4 and CD8 compartments. Contaminating bulk clonotypes could be abundant in FACS-sorted repertoires.

TCRdb itself ran the 5' RACE reads through MiXCR, one entry per CDR3 protein. The sample includes 50,000 or so distinct CDR3 sequences, roughly 7.3% of them seen just once. Looked up from germline, CDR1 is SGHRS and CDR2 is YFSETQ. Trimming removed 3 bases from V and 4 bases from J, with 19 bases in between. The CDR3 is 16 residues long. This clonotype was counted ten times or more. Its antigen is unknown. The sample in question was CD8+ T cells sorted from PBMCs, obtained approximately 16 days after the first yellow fever vaccination. This receptor was taken from a man younger than 30 who received the YFV17D yellow fever vaccine. The chain is built from TRBV5-1 and TRBJ1-2; D possibly corresponds to TRBD1 (6 bases). CDR3 sequence reads: CASSSFSRGGFYGYTF. For the CDR3, the DNA is TGCGCCAGCAGCTCGTTCTCCCGGGGGGGCTTCTATGGCTACACCTTC. Variable domain in full (rest from reference TRBV5-1 and TRBJ1-2): KAGVTQTPRYLIKTRGQQVTLSCSPISGHRSVSWYQQTPGQGLQFLFEYFSETQRNKGNFPGRFSGRQFSNSRSEMNVSTLELGDSALYLCASSSFSRGGFYGYTFGSGTRLTVV.